This T cell receptor beta chain was identified during a study of glioma-infiltrating T cells. Broader study findings: CDR3 overlap between tissue and blood was very small. Tissue-blood divergence was below expectation in non-neoplastic patients, above in gliomas.

Using RNA template, CDR3s of TCR alpha and beta were amplified with iRepertoire arm-PCR. One-step reverse transcription and amplification started from approximately 100-400 ng of tissue mRNA or PBMC total RNA. In TCRdb, the multiplex PCR reads were re-called with MiXCR into one record per CDR3 protein. The table has some 110,000 distinct CDR3 sequences, roughly 24% seen once; the top ten hold roughly 15%. This clonotype was recorded many times. Its specificity is not known. The V end lost 4 bases, the J end lost 7 bases, and 11 bases lay between the germline ends. From germline, CDR1 is MDHEN and CDR2 SYDVKM. The CDR3 length is 12 residues.

The receptor was isolated from a human donor with low-grade glioma or glioblastoma, undergoing nonglioma brain surgery, or in good health (not recorded which). The J gene is TRBJ2-7, the V gene TRBV28; D gene uncertain. The sequenced material came from glioma tissue, nonneoplastic brain tissue, or PBMCs (not recorded which). CDR3 amino acids: CASSSRLWEQYF. Written as DNA, the CDR3 is TGTGCCAGCAGTTCCCGCCTTTGGGAGCAGTACTTC.